These T cell receptor beta chains were read from a single sample in a study of blood T cell repertoires in COVID-19. Only in-frame clones appear in the TCRdb table, and some are missing; sequencing was by immunoSEQ multiplex PCR. The sample has a few hundred thousand clones, more than 75% seen once. The material sequenced was peripheral blood. These receptors were obtained from a woman aged 50 to 60 with acute or convalescent COVID-19. CDR3s include the opening cysteine and the closing phenylalanine or tryptophan. Fields, in order: V gene, clone size, J gene, D gene, CDR3 protein, CDR3 DNA. D genes are given only for firm matches. Rows give clone size only sometimes, using once, few, many, or a class for an expanded clone.

V gene: TRBV9; clone size: NA; J gene: TRBJ2-1; D gene: NA; CDR3 protein: CASSVGLAFEQFF; CDR3 DNA: TGTGCCAGCAGCGTAGGGTTAGCATTTGAGCAGTTCTTC
V gene: TRBV6-2/TRBV6-3; clone size: NA; J gene: TRBJ2-2; D gene: TRBD2; CDR3 protein: CASSYSMAGGPGELFF; CDR3 DNA: TGTGCCAGCAGTTACTCGATGGCGGGAGGGCCCGGGGAGCTGTTTTTT
V gene: TRBV27; clone size: many; J gene: TRBJ1-4; D gene: NA; CDR3 protein: CASSPPGDEKLFF; CDR3 DNA: TGTGCCAGCAGTCCCCCCGGAGATGAAAAACTGTTTTTT
V gene: TRBV27; clone size: NA; J gene: TRBJ1-6; D gene: TRBD1; CDR3 protein: CASRPKGQGAGFDTYNSPLHF; CDR3 DNA: TGTGCCAGCAGACCTAAAGGACAGGGGGCAGGATTCGACACCTATAATTCACCCCTCCACTTT
V gene: TRBV28; clone size: NA; J gene: TRBJ1-5; D gene: NA; CDR3 protein: CASSLTGSMPQHF; CDR3 DNA: TGTGCCAGCAGCTTAACGGGGTCAATGCCCCAGCATTTT
V gene: TRBV6-5; clone size: NA; J gene: TRBJ2-7; D gene: NA; CDR3 protein: CASSYARSYEQYF; CDR3 DNA: TGTGCCAGCAGTTACGCCAGGTCCTACGAGCAGTACTTC
V gene: TRBV7-2; clone size: NA; J gene: TRBJ2-1; D gene: TRBD2; CDR3 protein: CASSTRTSGSAKVQFF; CDR3 DNA: TGTGCCAGCAGCACACGGACTAGCGGGAGTGCTAAGGTGCAGTTCTTC
V gene: TRBV29-1; clone size: NA; J gene: TRBJ1-1; D gene: NA; CDR3 protein: CSVGQILNTEAFF; CDR3 DNA: TGCAGCGTTGGACAGATATTGAACACTGAAGCTTTCTTT
V gene: TRBV2; clone size: NA; J gene: TRBJ2-7; D gene: TRBD2; CDR3 protein: CASLGTSRGEQYF; CDR3 DNA: TGTGCCAGCCTTGGGACTAGCAGGGGCGAGCAGTACTTC
V gene: TRBV28; clone size: NA; J gene: TRBJ2-2; D gene: NA; CDR3 protein: CASRLASAGELFF; CDR3 DNA: TGTGCCAGCAGACTAGCTTCTGCCGGGGAGCTGTTTTTT
V gene: TRBV7-9; clone size: NA; J gene: TRBJ1-6; D gene: TRBD1; CDR3 protein: CASSPMTGPNSPLHF; CDR3 DNA: TGTGCCAGCAGCCCCATGACAGGGCCTAATTCACCCCTCCACTTT
V gene: TRBV18; clone size: NA; J gene: TRBJ2-2; D gene: NA; CDR3 protein: CASSPRGAAYTGELFF; CDR3 DNA: TGTGCCAGCTCACCCCGGGGGGCAGCGTACACCGGGGAGCTGTTTTTT
V gene: TRBV29-1; clone size: NA; J gene: TRBJ2-3; D gene: TRBD1; CDR3 protein: CSVRRGQDTDTQYF; CDR3 DNA: TGCAGCGTCCGACGGGGACAGGATACAGATACGCAGTATTTT
V gene: TRBV3-1/TRBV3-2; clone size: NA; J gene: TRBJ1-2; D gene: NA; CDR3 protein: CASSQAQGIHGYTF; CDR3 DNA: TGTGCCAGCAGCCAAGCCCAGGGGATCCATGGCTACACCTTC
V gene: TRBV28; clone size: NA; J gene: TRBJ1-5; D gene: NA; CDR3 protein: CASSWGLDSAVNF; CDR3 DNA: TGTGCCAGCAGTTGGGGGCTGGACAGCGCCGTGAATTTT
V gene: TRBV4-2; clone size: NA; J gene: TRBJ2-3; D gene: NA; CDR3 protein: CASSQVLGLSTDTQYF; CDR3 DNA: TGTGCCAGCAGCCAAGTGCTGGGGCTCAGCACAGATACGCAGTATTTT
V gene: TRBV5-4; clone size: NA; J gene: TRBJ1-4; D gene: TRBD1; CDR3 protein: CASRVGQGEGSNEKLFF; CDR3 DNA: TGTGCCAGCAGGGTTGGACAGGGGGAAGGGTCTAATGAAAAACTGTTTTTT
V gene: TRBV9; clone size: once; J gene: TRBJ2-7; D gene: NA; CDR3 protein: CASSPARDFSYEQYF; CDR3 DNA: TGTGCCAGCAGCCCCGCGCGGGATTTCTCCTACGAGCAGTACTTC
V gene: TRBV30; clone size: few; J gene: TRBJ2-1; D gene: TRBD2; CDR3 protein: CAWRDPSGAYNEQFF; CDR3 DNA: TGTGCCTGGCGCGACCCTAGCGGGGCCTACAATGAGCAGTTCTTC
V gene: TRBV9; clone size: NA; J gene: TRBJ2-1; D gene: TRBD2; CDR3 protein: CASSRLAGGWDEQFF; CDR3 DNA: TGTGCCAGCAGCCGACTAGCGGGAGGCTGGGATGAGCAGTTCTTC
V gene: TRBV27; clone size: NA; J gene: TRBJ1-6; D gene: NA; CDR3 protein: CASSLSDRRGVLPLHF; CDR3 DNA: TGTGCCAGCAGTTTATCAGACAGGCGGGGGGTATTACCCCTCCACTTT
V gene: TRBV12-5; clone size: NA; J gene: TRBJ2-2; D gene: NA; CDR3 protein: CASGLVLPNTGELFF; CDR3 DNA: TGTGCTAGTGGTTTGGTACTTCCGAACACCGGGGAGCTGTTTTTT
V gene: TRBV6-1; clone size: NA; J gene: TRBJ1-2; D gene: NA; CDR3 protein: CASSEALREEIYGYTF; CDR3 DNA: TGTGCCAGCAGTGAAGCGCTTCGGGAAGAAATCTATGGCTACACCTTC
V gene: TRBV3-1/TRBV3-2; clone size: NA; J gene: TRBJ2-7; D gene: NA; CDR3 protein: CASSLGAGVTYEQYF; CDR3 DNA: TGTGCCAGCAGCCTCGGGGCAGGGGTCACCTACGAGCAGTACTTC
V gene: TRBV4-3; clone size: NA; J gene: TRBJ2-7; D gene: NA; CDR3 protein: CASSQGQGNYEQYF; CDR3 DNA: TGCGCCAGCAGCCAAGGGCAGGGGAACTACGAGCAGTACTTC
V gene: TRBV5-4; clone size: once; J gene: TRBJ2-5; D gene: TRBD2; CDR3 protein: CASSSGASGNQETQYF; CDR3 DNA: TGTGCCAGCAGCTCTGGGGCTAGCGGGAACCAAGAGACCCAGTACTTC
V gene: TRBV28; clone size: NA; J gene: TRBJ1-2; D gene: TRBD1; CDR3 protein: CASSPRRGQGYTF; CDR3 DNA: TGTGCCAGCAGTCCGCGGAGGGGGCAAGGCTACACCTTC
V gene: TRBV19; clone size: NA; J gene: TRBJ2-7; D gene: TRBD2; CDR3 protein: CASSPGPSGRTPYEQYF; CDR3 DNA: TGTGCCAGTAGTCCAGGGCCTAGCGGGAGGACACCCTACGAGCAGTACTTC